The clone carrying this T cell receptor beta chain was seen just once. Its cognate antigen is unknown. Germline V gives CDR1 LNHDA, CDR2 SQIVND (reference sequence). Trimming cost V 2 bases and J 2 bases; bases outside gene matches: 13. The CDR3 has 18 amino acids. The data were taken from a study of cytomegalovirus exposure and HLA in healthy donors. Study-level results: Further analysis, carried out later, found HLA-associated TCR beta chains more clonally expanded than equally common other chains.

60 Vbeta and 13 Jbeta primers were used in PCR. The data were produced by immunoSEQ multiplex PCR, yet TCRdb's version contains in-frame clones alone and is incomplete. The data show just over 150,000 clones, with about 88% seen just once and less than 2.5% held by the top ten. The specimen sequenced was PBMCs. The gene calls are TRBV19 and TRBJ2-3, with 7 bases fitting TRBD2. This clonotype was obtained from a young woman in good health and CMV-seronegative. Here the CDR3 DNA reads TGTGCCAGTAGTATAATCGTGATCTCAGCGGGGTCCACAGATACGCAGTATTTT. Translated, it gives CASSIIVISAGSTDTQYF.